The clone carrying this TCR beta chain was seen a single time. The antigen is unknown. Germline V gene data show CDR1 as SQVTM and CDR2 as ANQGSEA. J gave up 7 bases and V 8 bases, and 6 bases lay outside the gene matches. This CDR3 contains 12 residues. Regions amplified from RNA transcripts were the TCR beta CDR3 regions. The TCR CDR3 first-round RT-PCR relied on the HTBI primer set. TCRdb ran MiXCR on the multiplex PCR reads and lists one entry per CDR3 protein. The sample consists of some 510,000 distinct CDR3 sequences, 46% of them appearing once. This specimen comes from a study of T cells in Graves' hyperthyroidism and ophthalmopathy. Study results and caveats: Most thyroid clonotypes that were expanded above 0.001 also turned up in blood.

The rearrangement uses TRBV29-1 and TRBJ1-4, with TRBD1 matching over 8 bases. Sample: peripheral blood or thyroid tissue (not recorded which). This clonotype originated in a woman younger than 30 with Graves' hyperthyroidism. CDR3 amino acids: CSLTQGAEKLFF. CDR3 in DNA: TGCAGCTTGACGCAGGGGGCTGAAAAACTGTTTTTT.